This T cell receptor beta chain was observed in a study of cytomegalovirus exposure and HLA in healthy donors. Overall study results and limits: TCR beta chains associated with HLA were, in a later analysis, more clonally expanded than equally common others. In a later analysis, the majority of CMV-associated beta chains seemingly showed HLA restriction. Reportedly, HLA-A and HLA-B alleles of most subjects were accurately predicted from TCR beta.

The PCR was carried out with 60 Vbeta primers and 13 Jbeta primers. Under the authors' procedure: A later analysis counted approximately 80 million unique TCR beta chains, around 10 million shared. The assay was immunoSEQ multiplex PCR, and TCRdb's table has in-frame clones only and misses some. From that table come the V and J calls and clone size; the DNA was used to work out D and trimming. The sample records fewer than 200,000 clones, 65% to 90% being singletons. In germline, CDR1 is SGHTA, CDR2 FQGNSA. The CDR3 loop spans 16 amino acids. Germline trimming cut 3 bases from V and 3 bases from J; bases unmatched to any gene: 8. About this clone itself: The antigen is unknown.

This rearrangement joins TRBV7-2 to TRBJ2-7; 10 bases map to TRBD1. This receptor was obtained from a girl aged 2 to 9 in good health and CMV-seropositive. Sequencing was done on a sample of PBMCs. The CDR3 DNA sequence: TGTGCCAGCAGCTTGCGGACAGGGGGGCAGCTCTACGAGCAGTACTTC. This sequence encodes CASSLRTGGQLYEQYF.